Reported below is one T cell receptor (beta chain). The sample is drawn from a study of T-cell reconstitution after alpha-beta-depleted transplantation in children. A TCRbeta library incorporating unique molecular identifiers was prepared. TCRdb re-derived calls from the PCR reads in MiXCR, one entry per CDR3 protein. Of 640,000 or so distinct CDR3 sequences listed, around a sixth are singletons. V lost 5 bases and J 0 bases, leaving 13 bases between the germline ends. The CDR3 has 15 amino acids. Germline V lookup: CDR1 SGHVS, CDR2 FQNEAQ. The source material was PBMCs from the stem cell graft donor, sampled from the stem cell graft. The sequence came from a human donor who donated a stem cell graft to a child with acute myeloid leukemia. The chain carries TRBV7-8 and TRBJ1-1; no reliable D call. The CDR3 nucleotides are TGTGCCAGCAGCGCGTTTGTGAATATGAACACTGAAGCTTTCTTT. It specifies CASSAFVNMNTEAFF.